This T cell receptor beta chain was recovered during a study of blood T cell repertoires in COVID-19. TCRdb's table, derived via immunoSEQ multiplex PCR, lists solely in-frame clones and lacks some. The table records 170,000 or so clones, around 79% of them present only once. This receptor was obtained from a woman aged 70 to 79 with acute or convalescent COVID-19. Sequencing input: peripheral blood.

DNA of the CDR3: TGTGCCACTTCTAGCGGAGTTAGCACAGATACGCAGTATTTT. Amino acids: CATSSGVSTDTQYF. The V call is TRBV9, the J call TRBJ2-3, with 7 bases matching TRBD2. Germline V gene data show CDR1 as SGDLS and CDR2 as YYNGEE. CDR3 size: 14 residues. V trimming: 9 bases; J trimming: 0 bases; junction bases outside the gene matches: 7. The full variable domain, with the rest looked up from reference TRBV9 and TRBJ2-3, is DSGVTQTPKHLITATGQRVTLRCSPRSGDLSVYWYQQSLDQGLQFLIQYYNGEERAKGNILERFSAQQFPDLHSELNLSSLELGDSALYFCATSSGVSTDTQYFGPGTRLTVL.